This T cell receptor (beta chain) is from a study of shared clonotypes between healthy human individuals. As for the study in general: The cohort had two women and a few men, ages 18 to 49. Findings of the study overall: Large depth notwithstanding, sorted-subset sequencing proved incomplete by rarefaction. With few donors, the genetic and exposure-history diversity represented was limited.

Comments on this clone: Its antigen remains unidentified.

This table comes from immunoSEQ multiplex PCR, and its TCRdb copy is limited to in-frame clones, with some not included. The sample consists of about 2.1 million clones, about 92% of them appearing once. Naive CD8 cells lacked CD45RO, underwent positive selection for CCR7 and left out terminally differentiated effector memory CD45RA+ cells. CDR1 is SGHRS, CDR2 YFSETQ, per germline. There are 15 residues in the CDR3. Trimming shortened V by 4 bases and J by 5 bases, and 18 bases separated the two germline ends. This chain links TRBV5-1 with TRBJ2-5; D unresolved. This TCR was recovered from a man younger than 35 in good health. Some clones in this sample may be carry-over from other donors' samples. Sequencing input: naive CD8+ T cells from PBMCs. The CDR3 DNA follows: TGCGCCAGCAGCCTCGGGTGGAGTGGGAAGGAGACCCAGTACTTC. Translation gives CASSLGWSGKETQYF.